These 3 T cell receptor beta chains came from one sample sequenced in a study of blood T cell repertoires in COVID-19. Here immunoSEQ multiplex PCR was the method, and the copy in TCRdb shows in-frame clones only, minus some. Among about 210,000 clones, roughly 85% were seen once, and the ten largest hold 2.4%. Sequences were obtained from peripheral blood. The receptors shown here come from a woman in her 70s with COVID-19, enrolled during active disease.

The chain carries TRBV11-3 and TRBJ2-1; 7 bases align to TRBD1. V trimming: 5 bases; J trimming: 6 bases; junction bases outside the gene matches: 4. The CDR3 sequence is 13 residues long. CDR1 SGHNT and CDR2 YENEEA come from the germline V gene. This CDR3 reads CASSGAGGNEQFF. The CDR3, as DNA: TGTGCCAGCAGCGGGGCAGGGGGCAATGAGCAGTTCTTC.

The rearrangement joins TRBV5-1 to TRBJ2-1; a weak D match, TRBD2 (6 bases). The V gene lost 2 bases and the J gene lost 11 bases, with 14 bases spanning the gap. The germline CDR1 and CDR2 sequences are SGHRS and YFSETQ. CDR3 size: 13 residues. The CDR3 here is CASSFASEEKQFF. The CDR3 DNA reads TGCGCCAGCAGCTTTGCTAGCGAGGAAAAGCAGTTCTTC.

V gene TRBV7-8 combines with J gene TRBJ1-2; possible D gene TRBD1, 6 bases. This CDR3 has 17 amino acids. The germline gives CDR1 SGHVS, CDR2 FQNEAQ. V gave up 1 base and J gave up 4 bases, with 19 bases separating them. The CDR3 bases are TGTGCCAGCAGCTTAGGGGTAGGGGGGGACCTCCTCTATGGCTACACCTTC. Residues: CASSLGVGGDLLYGYTF.